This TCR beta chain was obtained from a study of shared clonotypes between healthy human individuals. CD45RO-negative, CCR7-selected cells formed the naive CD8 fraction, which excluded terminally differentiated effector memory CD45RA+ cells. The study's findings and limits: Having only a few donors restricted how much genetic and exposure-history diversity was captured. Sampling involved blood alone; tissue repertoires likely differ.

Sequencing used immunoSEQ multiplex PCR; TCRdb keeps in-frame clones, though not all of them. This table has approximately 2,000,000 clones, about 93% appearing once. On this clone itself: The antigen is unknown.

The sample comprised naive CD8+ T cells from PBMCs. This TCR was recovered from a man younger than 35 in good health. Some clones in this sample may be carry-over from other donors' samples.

The CDR3 DNA sequence: TGTGCCAGCAGCGACCGGTGGGGGGGCGTCTACGAGCAGTACTTC. It codes for CASSDRWGGVYEQYF. The V gene is TRBV7-2, the J gene TRBJ2-7; possible D gene TRBD2, 7 bases. Trimming shortened V by 5 bases and J by 3 bases, and 17 bases separated the two germline ends. Germline V gene data show CDR1 as SGHTA and CDR2 as FQGNSA. The CDR3 is 15 residues long. Full variable domain (remainder filled in from reference TRBV7-2 and TRBJ2-7): GAGVSQSPSNKVTEKGKDVELRCDPISGHTALYWYRQSLGQGLEFLIYFQGNSAPDKSGLPSDRFSAERTGGSVSTLTIQRTQQEDSAVYLCASSDRWGGVYEQYFGPGTRLTVT.